This entry lists 22 T cell receptor beta chains sequenced from one sample in a study of cytomegalovirus exposure and HLA in healthy donors. A multiplex PCR was run with 60 Vbeta primers and 13 Jbeta primers. The assay was immunoSEQ multiplex PCR, and TCRdb's table has in-frame clones only and misses some. Of 110,000 to 150,000 clones listed, roughly 70% are singletons. Sequenced: PBMCs. Receptors originate from a man aged 30 to 39 in good health and CMV-seronegative.

The chain carries TRBV15 and TRBJ1-6; no definite D call. Germline CDR1 LNHNV, CDR2 YYDKDF (reference sequence). Trimming stripped 0 bases from V and 7 bases from J, with 4 bases between. The CDR3 is made up of 13 amino acids. CDR3 DNA: TGTGCCACCAGCAGAGATGGCAATTCACCCCTCCACTTT. It encodes CATSRDGNSPLHF. The full variable domain, in which reference TRBV15 and TRBJ1-6 provide the parts outside the CDR3, is DAMVIQNPRYQVTQFGKPVTLSCSQTLNHNVMYWYQQKSSQAPKLLFHYYDKDFNNEADTPDNFQSRRPNTSFCFLDIRSPGLGDTAMYLCATSRDGNSPLHFGNGTRLTVT.

V gene TRBV7-9 combines with J gene TRBJ1-4; D possibly corresponds to TRBD1 (5 bases). The germline V gene has CDR1 SEHNR and CDR2 FQNEAQ (reference sequence). This CDR3 region has 13 residues. Trimming took off 6 bases at V and 5 bases at J, with 10 bases between the two ends. CDR3 residues: CASRAGVNEKLFF. In DNA form, the CDR3 reads TGTGCCAGCAGGGCGGGGGTAAATGAAAAACTGTTTTTT.

The chain uses TRBV4-2 and TRBJ2-7; D uncertain. The V gene's germline CDR1 is LGHNA and CDR2 YNFKEQ. V lost 0 bases to trimming and J lost 3 bases, with 6 bases between them. The CDR3 is 13 residues long. The CDR3 loop is CASSQDNNYEQYF. The CDR3 DNA is TGTGCCAGCAGCCAAGACAACAACTACGAGCAGTACTTC.

The rearrangement uses TRBV30 and TRBJ1-3; possible D gene TRBD1, 6 bases. V gave up 4 bases and J gave up 1 base, with 11 bases separating them. The CDR3 covers 14 residues. CDR1 GTSNPN and CDR2 SVGIG come from the germline V gene (reference sequence). The CDR3 protein is CAWTLTGSGNTIYF. Here the CDR3 DNA reads TGTGCCTGGACCCTGACAGGTTCTGGAAACACCATATATTTT.

This chain connects TRBV15 to TRBJ1-2, with TRBD1 matching 8 bases. This CDR3 contains 14 residues. Trimming cost V 2 bases and J 2 bases; bases outside gene matches: 1. Per the germline V gene, CDR1 is LNHNV and CDR2 is YYDKDF (reference sequence). The CDR3 loop is CATSRRQGNYGYTF. CDR3 nucleotide sequence: TGTGCCACCAGCAGAAGACAGGGGAACTATGGCTACACCTTC.

CDR3 sequence reads: CASSVDSGGVNEQFF. As DNA, the CDR3 is TGTGCCAGCAGCGTAGATAGCGGGGGGGTCAATGAGCAGTTCTTC. The chain joins TRBV9 to TRBJ2-1; TRBD2 agrees at 11 bases. Trimming removed 0 bases from V and 6 bases from J; junction bases left unmatched: 2. Germline V CDR1 and CDR2: SGDLS, YYNGEE. There are 15 residues in the CDR3.

The gene calls are TRBV2 and TRBJ2-7; TRBD1 agrees at 10 bases. Germline V gene data show CDR1 as SNHLY and CDR2 as FYNNEI. The V gene end was trimmed by 5 bases and the J gene end by 12 bases; junction bases not matched to a gene: 10. CDR3 length: 13 residues. CDR3 coding DNA: TGTGCCAGCAGTACGGGACAGGGGACCCCTGGGTACTTC. Residues: CASSTGQGTPGYF.

The CDR3 DNA follows: TGTGCCAGCAGCTTTGAGACATATAATTCACCCCTCCACTTT. This encodes CASSFETYNSPLHF. The V call is TRBV5-5, the J call TRBJ1-6, with D unclear. The CDR3 runs to 14 residues. Germline assignment: CDR1 SGHKS and CDR2 YYEKEE (reference sequence). The ends were cut back, 2 bases at V and 4 bases at J, with 7 bases in the middle.

The V call is TRBV18, the J call TRBJ2-5; D might be TRBD2 (6 bases). V lost 3 bases to trimming and J lost 7 bases, with 15 bases between them. This CDR3 has 14 residues. Germline CDR1 is KGHSH and CDR2 is LQKENI. CDR3 nucleotides: TGTGCCAGCTCACCCGAGGTTACAGCGGGGACCCAGTACTTC. Its protein product is CASSPEVTAGTQYF.

This clone has only one observation. The V and J genes are TRBV28 and TRBJ2-7, with 8 bases aligning to TRBD1. V shed 1 base, J shed 7 bases, and the junction held 12 bases outside the gene matches. CDR1 is MDHEN and CDR2 is SYDVKM in the germline V gene. The CDR3 loop spans 16 amino acids. The CDR3 nucleotides read TGTGCCAGCAGTTTATTAAAGGGACAGGCGTCTGAAGAGCAGTACTTC. Its protein is CASSLLKGQASEEQYF.

V gene TRBV30 combines with J gene TRBJ2-7, with 9 bases matching TRBD1. V trimming: 1 base; J trimming: 3 bases; junction bases outside the gene matches: 10. CDR3 length: 16 residues. Germline CDR1 GTSNPN, CDR2 SVGIG (reference sequence). CDR3 region: CAWSGSGTGRYYEQYF. In nucleotides, the CDR3 is TGTGCCTGGAGTGGCTCCGGGACAGGGAGATACTACGAGCAGTACTTC.

This clone appeared a single time. The J gene is TRBJ1-5, the V gene TRBV12-2. TRBV12-2 is a recognized pseudogene. CDR3 length: 15 residues. This CDR3 reads CASRLVRVVGQPQHF. The CDR3 bases are TGTGCAAGTCGCTTAGTGAGGGTTGTAGGTCAGCCCCAGCATTTT.

This clone was counted a few times. This chain uses TRBV7-9 with TRBJ1-5; TRBD1 matches at 10 bases. Germline CDR1 is SEHNR and CDR2 is FQNEAQ (reference sequence). The CDR3 has 15 residues. Trimming at V came to 4 bases and at J to 4 bases, leaving 4 bases not matched to a gene. The CDR3 region is CASSYGTGENQPQHF. Written as DNA, the CDR3 is TGTGCCAGCAGCTATGGGACAGGGGAAAATCAGCCCCAGCATTTT.

The rearrangement uses TRBV7-2 and TRBJ1-5; D gene unclear. CDR3 length: 14 amino acids. Germline V gene data show CDR1 as SGHTA and CDR2 as FQGNSA. Trimming took off 6 bases at V and 11 bases at J, with 20 bases between the two ends. CDR3: CASRPSIASGAQHF. Written as DNA, the CDR3 is TGTGCCAGCAGACCATCTATCGCCAGTGGAGCCCAGCATTTT. The full variable domain, its missing parts supplied by reference TRBV7-2 and TRBJ1-5, is GAGVSQSPSNKVTEKGKDVELRCDPISGHTALYWYRQSLGQGLEFLIYFQGNSAPDKSGLPSDRFSAERTGGSVSTLTIQRTQQEDSAVYLCASRPSIASGAQHFGDGTRLSIL.

The chain couples TRBV5-5 to TRBJ1-1, with D perhaps matching TRBD1 (6 bases). V lost 0 bases and J lost 0, with 15 bases in between. Germline V CDR1 and CDR2: SGHKS, YYEKEE (reference sequence). The CDR3 runs to 17 residues. CDR3 protein: CASSLVAYRALNTEAFF. The CDR3 region has the DNA TGTGCCAGCAGCTTGGTGGCGTACAGGGCGTTGAACACTGAAGCTTTCTTT.

The chain joins TRBV27 to TRBJ2-3, with TRBD2 matching over 14 bases. The CDR3 is 18 residues long. V was pared by 5 bases and J by 6 bases, with 13 bases of the junction left unmatched. Germline loops: CDR1 MNHEY, CDR2 SMNVEV (reference sequence). CDR3 residues: CASSPGLAGVRGPDTQYF. The CDR3 region has the DNA TGTGCCAGCAGTCCGGGACTAGCGGGGGTGAGGGGACCCGATACGCAGTATTTT.

This clone was seen only a few times. The chain combines TRBV28 with TRBJ1-5; D perhaps matches TRBD1 (5 bases). CDR1 and CDR2 (germline): MDHEN, SYDVKM. The V and J ends lost 3 bases and 2 bases respectively, with 8 bases between them. This CDR3 comprises 14 residues. The CDR3 DNA follows: TGTGCCAGCAGTTTTCAAGGGGGCAATCAGCCCCAGCATTTT. Its translation: CASSFQGGNQPQHF.

This chain links TRBV30 with TRBJ2-7; 8 nucleotides line up with TRBD1. There are 14 residues in the CDR3. Germline V gene lookup returns CDR1 GTSNPN and CDR2 SVGIG (reference sequence). V was pared by 4 bases and J by 6 bases, with 11 bases of the junction left unmatched. The CDR3 reads CAWTAGQGQPEQYF. In DNA, the CDR3 is TGTGCCTGGACCGCCGGACAGGGACAGCCCGAGCAGTACTTC.

The CDR3 spells CASSLLPGQQETQYF. As DNA, the CDR3 is TGTGCCAGCAGTTTACTCCCGGGACAGCAAGAGACCCAGTACTTC. The chain combines TRBV28 with TRBJ2-5; 7 nucleotides line up with TRBD1. V shed 2 bases, J shed 2 bases, and the junction held 5 bases outside the gene matches. Germline loops: CDR1 MDHEN, CDR2 SYDVKM. The CDR3 is made up of 15 amino acids.

V is TRBV6-5 and J is TRBJ2-7, with 8 positions matching TRBD2. Germline V CDR1 and CDR2: MNHEY, SVGAGI. The CDR3 is 14 residues long. The V gene end was trimmed by 5 bases and the J gene end by 4 bases; junction bases not matched to a gene: 7. The CDR3 region is CASSPSGSGYEQYF. In DNA, the CDR3 is TGTGCCAGCAGTCCAAGCGGGAGTGGGTACGAGCAGTACTTC.

This rearrangement joins TRBV6-6 to TRBJ1-4, with D hard to call. V was clipped by 10 bases and J by 4 bases, with 10 bases between them. Per germline, CDR1 MNHNY and CDR2 SVGAGI (reference sequence). This CDR3 region has 12 residues. The CDR3 region is CATRVVNEKLFF. In DNA, the CDR3 is TGTGCCACACGGGTGGTTAATGAAAAACTGTTTTTT.

This clone appeared a single time. V gene TRBV5-1 combines with J gene TRBJ1-3, with D possibly TRBD1 on 5 matching bases. Trimming removed 7 bases at V and 0 bases at J, with 11 bases between. CDR1 and CDR2 from the germline V gene are SGHRS and YFSETQ. The CDR3 has 14 amino acids. The CDR3 reads CASREGSSGNTIYF. In DNA form, the CDR3 reads TGCGCCAGCCGGGAGGGGAGCTCTGGAAACACCATATATTTT. Supplemented by reference TRBV5-1 and TRBJ1-3, the full variable domain reads KAGVTQTPRYLIKTRGQQVTLSCSPISGHRSVSWYQQTPGQGLQFLFEYFSETQRNKGNFPGRFSGRQFSNSRSEMNVSTLELGDSALYLCASREGSSGNTIYFGEGSWLTVV.